Listed here are 5 T cell receptor beta chains from one sample, sequenced in a study of CXCR3-negative and CXCR3-positive naive CD8 T cells. Study-wide results and caveats: Higher TRB CDR3 hydrophobicity marked CXCR3-positive naive cells relative to CXCR3-negative naive cells.

These TCRs are of unknown antigen specificity. All TRB cDNA libraries came from 5' RACE performed with UMI labels. TCRdb reprocessed the 5' RACE reads; each CDR3 protein has one entry and no DNA is given. The sample holds over 5,500 distinct CDR3 sequences. The sequencing sample was made of naive CXCR3+ CD8+ T cells from blood. Specified subset: CD45RO-CCR7+CD27+CD95- naive CD8+ T cells expressing CXCR3 (TNR3+). Every receptor here comes from a human donor in good health. Some clones in this sample may be carry-over from other donors' samples.

By frequency, this clonotype registers medium-sized. V is TRBV7-8 and J is TRBJ2-2; no DNA is available, so the TRBD1 call from TCRdb remains unchecked. Germline values: CDR1 SGHVS, CDR2 FQNEAQ. The CDR3 covers 14 residues. CDR3 loop: CASSSAGGPGELFF.

By frequency, this clonotype is medium-sized. The rearrangement links TRBV29-1 to TRBJ2-7; TCRdb gives TRBD1 as the D gene, but with no DNA this cannot be confirmed. The CDR3 consists of 13 residues. Germline CDR1 is SQVTM and CDR2 is ANQGSEA. CDR3 sequence reads: CSGVGTDTYEQYF.

In terms of frequency, this clonotype is medium-sized. The chain couples TRBV5-5 to TRBJ2-7; TCRdb returns TRBD1, unconfirmable since there is no DNA. CDR1 and CDR2 from the germline V gene are SGHKS and YYEKEE (reference sequence). This CDR3 region has 15 residues. CDR3 amino acids: CASNLVPRQFYEQYF. Variable domain in full (rest from reference TRBV5-5 and TRBJ2-7): DAGVTQSPTHLIKTRGQQVTLRCSPISGHKSVSWYQQVLGQGPQFIFQYYEKEERGRGNFPDRFSARQFPNYSSELNVNALLLGDSALYLCASNLVPRQFYEQYFGPGTRLTVT.

The chain links TRBV6-2 or TRBV6-3 to TRBJ2-1. Germline-derived CDR1 and CDR2 are MNHEY and SVGEGT. This CDR3 contains 11 residues. CDR3 loop: CASRWGDEQFF.

By frequency, this clonotype is medium-sized. V usage is TRBV28 and J usage is TRBJ2-5; TCRdb's assignment of TRBD2 cannot be checked, as there is no DNA. The CDR3 spans 13 residues. CDR1 is MDHEN and CDR2 is SYDVKM in the germline V gene. The CDR3 spells CASSERDLETQYF.